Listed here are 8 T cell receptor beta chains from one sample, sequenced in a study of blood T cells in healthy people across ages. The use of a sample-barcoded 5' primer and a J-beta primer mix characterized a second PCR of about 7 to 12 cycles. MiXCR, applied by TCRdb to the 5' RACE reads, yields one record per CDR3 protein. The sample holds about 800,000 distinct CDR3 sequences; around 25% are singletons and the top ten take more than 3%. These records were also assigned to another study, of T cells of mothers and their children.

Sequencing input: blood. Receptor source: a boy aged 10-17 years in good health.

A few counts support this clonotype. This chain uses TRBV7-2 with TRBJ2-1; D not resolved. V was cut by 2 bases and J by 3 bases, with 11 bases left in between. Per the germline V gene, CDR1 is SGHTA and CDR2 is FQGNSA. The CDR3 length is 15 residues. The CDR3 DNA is TGTGCCAGCAGCTTATACCCACAGATCTACAATGAGCAGTTCTTC. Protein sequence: CASSLYPQIYNEQFF.

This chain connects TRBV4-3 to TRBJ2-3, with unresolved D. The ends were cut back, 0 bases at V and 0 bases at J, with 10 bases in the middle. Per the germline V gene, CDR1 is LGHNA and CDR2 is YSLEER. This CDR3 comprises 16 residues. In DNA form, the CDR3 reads TGCGCCAGCAGCCAAGATCCCTACCTGAGCACAGATACGCAGTATTTT. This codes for CASSQDPYLSTDTQYF.

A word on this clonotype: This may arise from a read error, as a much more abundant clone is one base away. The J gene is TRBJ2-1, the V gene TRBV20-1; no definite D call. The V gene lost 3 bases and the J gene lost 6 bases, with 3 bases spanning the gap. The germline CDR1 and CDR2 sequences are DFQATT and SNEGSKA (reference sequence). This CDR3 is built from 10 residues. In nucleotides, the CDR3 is TGCAGTGCTAGTTTCAATGAGCAGTTCTTC. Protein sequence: CSASFNEQFF.

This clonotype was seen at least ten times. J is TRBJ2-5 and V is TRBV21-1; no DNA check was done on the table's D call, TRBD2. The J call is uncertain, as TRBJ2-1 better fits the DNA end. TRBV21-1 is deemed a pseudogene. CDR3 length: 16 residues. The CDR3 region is CASSPEAGGPHNEQFF. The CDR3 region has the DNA TGTGCCAGCTCTCCCGAAGCGGGAGGGCCCCACAATGAGCAGTTCTTC.

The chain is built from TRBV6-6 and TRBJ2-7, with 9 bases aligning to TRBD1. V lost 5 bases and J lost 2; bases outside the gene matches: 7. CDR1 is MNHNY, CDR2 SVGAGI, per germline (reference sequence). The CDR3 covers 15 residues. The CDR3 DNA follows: TGTGCCAGCAGTCCCCCCCGGGACAGGGCCTACGAGCAGTACTTC. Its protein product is CASSPPRDRAYEQYF.

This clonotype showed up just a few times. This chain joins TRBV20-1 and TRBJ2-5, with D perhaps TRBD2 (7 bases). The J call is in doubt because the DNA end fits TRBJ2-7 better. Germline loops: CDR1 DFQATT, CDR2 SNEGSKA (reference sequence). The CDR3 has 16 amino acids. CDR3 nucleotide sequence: TGCAGTGCTAGCCGTCTCTACGGCGGGGGCACCTACGAGCAGTACTTC. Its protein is CSASRLYGGGTYEQYF.

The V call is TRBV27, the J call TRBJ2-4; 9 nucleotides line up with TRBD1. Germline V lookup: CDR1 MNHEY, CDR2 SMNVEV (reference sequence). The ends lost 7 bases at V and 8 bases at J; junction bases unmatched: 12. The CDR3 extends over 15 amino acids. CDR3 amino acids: CASTLSGQGWDIQYF. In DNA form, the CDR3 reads TGTGCCAGCACCTTATCGGGACAGGGATGGGACATTCAGTACTTC.

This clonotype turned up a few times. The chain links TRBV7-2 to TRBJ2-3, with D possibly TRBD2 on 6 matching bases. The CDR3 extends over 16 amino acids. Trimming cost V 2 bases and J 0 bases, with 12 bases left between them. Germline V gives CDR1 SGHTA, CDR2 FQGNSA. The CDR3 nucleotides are TGTGCCAGCAGCTTATGGGCTAGCGCAAGCACAGATACGCAGTATTTT. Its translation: CASSLWASASTDTQYF.